These T cell receptor beta chains were read from a single sample in a study of patients and donors after allogeneic stem cell transplantation. TCRdb re-analysed the RT-PCR reads in MiXCR, keeping a single row per CDR3 protein. The sample shows about 230,000 distinct CDR3 sequences, less than 15% of them seen only once. The sequenced sample consisted of blood, either unsorted or a sorted T cell fraction (not recorded which). The source is a human donor who was either an allogeneic HSCT recipient or a stem cell or donor lymphocyte infusion donor (not recorded which). It is not recorded whose cells these are; they may come from a transplant donor. The CDR3 runs from the conserved cysteine through the conserved F or W. D genes are given only for firm matches. Clone size is shown for a subset of rows, as once, few, many or a class of expanded clone.

clone_size j_call v_call d_call cdr3_aa cdr3_nt
many TRBJ1-4 TRBV20-1 NA CSASRDTGEKLFF TGCAGTGCTAGCCGGGACACGGGTGAAAAACTGTTTTTT
few TRBJ1-1 TRBV2 TRBD1 CASPRQGQNIEAFF TGTGCCAGCCCAAGACAGGGGCAGAACATTGAAGCTTTCTTT
few TRBJ2-1 TRBV20-1 TRBD1 CSAESGQGSNEQFF TGCAGTGCCGAGTCGGGACAGGGAAGCAATGAGCAGTTCTTC
few TRBJ1-1 TRBV3-1 NA CASSQDIGVNTEAFF TGTGCCAGCAGCCAAGATATCGGTGTGAACACTGAAGCTTTCTTT
many TRBJ1-1 TRBV2 NA CASSGTSAGNTEAFF TGTGCCAGCAGCGGGACGTCCGCGGGGAACACTGAAGCTTTCTTT
many TRBJ2-7 TRBV20-1 TRBD2 CSARDPSNPPGGMEQYF TGCAGTGCTAGAGATCCCTCAAACCCCCCGGGAGGGATGGAGCAGTACTTC
many TRBJ2-5 TRBV15 NA CATSRVGVGETQYF TGTGCCACCAGCAGAGTTGGGGTGGGGGAGACCCAGTACTTC
NA TRBJ1-2 TRBV2 TRBD1 CASSARGQYYGYTF TGTGCCAGCAGTGCCCGGGGACAGTACTATGGCTACACCTTC
NA TRBJ1-4 TRBV20-1 NA CSASSLRDSINEKLFF TGCAGTGCTAGTAGTCTTAGAGACAGCATAAATGAAAAACTGTTTTTT
NA TRBJ1-6 TRBV5-4 NA CASSLNPGKDNSPLHF TGTGCCAGCAGCTTGAATCCAGGAAAGGATAATTCACCCCTCCACTTT
few TRBJ1-2 TRBV5-1 TRBD1 CASSPSRQGWYGYTF TGCGCCAGCAGCCCAAGCCGACAGGGTTGGTATGGCTACACCTTC
many TRBJ1-1 TRBV5-1 TRBD1 CASSPRDSYFEAFF TGCGCCAGCAGCCCCCGGGACAGCTACTTTGAAGCTTTCTTT
NA TRBJ2-2 TRBV6-5 TRBD2 CASSYSLAGVNGELFF TGTGCCAGCAGTTACTCTCTAGCGGGGGTTAACGGGGAGCTGTTTTTT
NA TRBJ1-1 TRBV6-2/TRBV6-3 TRBD1 CASRAGTVDGGTEAFF TGTGCCAGCAGAGCCGGGACAGTCGATGGGGGCACTGAAGCTTTCTTT
few TRBJ2-5 TRBV9 TRBD1 CASSVSTGQETQYF TGTGCCAGCAGCGTTTCGACAGGGCAAGAGACCCAGTACTTC
once TRBJ2-7 TRBV7-6 TRBD2 CASSGAGGLEQYF TGTGCCAGCTCTGGAGCGGGGGGGCTTGAGCAGTACTTC
few TRBJ1-5 TRBV20-1 NA CSATSAGGVQPQHF TGCAGTGCCACCTCGGCTGGCGGGGTTCAGCCCCAGCATTTT
few TRBJ2-5 TRBV7-9 NA CASSPTPRDQETQYF TGTGCCAGCAGCCCCACCCCCAGGGACCAAGAGACCCAGTACTTC
NA TRBJ2-7 TRBV5-5 NA CASSLAVGHSYEQYF TGTGCCAGCAGCTTGGCAGTCGGCCACTCCTACGAGCAGTACTTC
few TRBJ1-1 TRBV30 NA CAWSVQWAEAFF TGTGCCTGGAGTGTACAGTGGGCCGAAGCTTTCTTT
medium-sized TRBJ1-1 TRBV12-3/TRBV12-4 TRBD1 CASSLQGGHTEAFF TGTGCCAGCAGTCTCCAGGGGGGTCACACTGAAGCTTTCTTT
NA TRBJ1-1 TRBV3-1 NA CASSQQGSEAFF TGTGCCAGCAGCCAACAGGGCTCCGAAGCTTTCTTT
NA TRBJ2-7 TRBV12-3/TRBV12-4 TRBD2 CASREGLAGDRAYEQYF TGTGCCAGCAGAGAAGGACTAGCGGGAGATCGGGCTTACGAGCAGTACTTC
NA TRBJ2-7 TRBV5-6 TRBD2 CASSFFRGGNSYEQYF TGTGCCAGCAGCTTCTTCCGCGGGGGGAACTCCTACGAGCAGTACTTC
NA TRBJ2-1 TRBV21-1 NA CASSSTGTSGRRGEQFF TGTGCCAGCAGCTCTACCGGGACTAGCGGGAGGAGGGGTGAGCAGTTCTTC
NA TRBJ1-2 TRBV11-2 TRBD1 CASSKGQGRSYGYTF TGTGCCAGCAGCAAGGGACAGGGGCGGTCCTATGGCTACACCTTC
few TRBJ1-1 TRBV12-3/TRBV12-4 NA CASTGWNTEAFF TGTGCCAGCACTGGGTGGAACACTGAAGCTTTCTTT
few TRBJ2-5 TRBV3-1 TRBD1 CASSAPQGAGETQYF TGTGCCAGCAGCGCCCCACAGGGGGCGGGAGAGACCCAGTACTTC
NA TRBJ2-3 TRBV6-1 TRBD2 CASSGMSSGRADTQYF TGTGCCAGCAGTGGTATGTCTAGCGGGAGAGCAGATACGCAGTATTTT
many TRBJ2-5 TRBV18 NA CASSPGAETQYF TGTGCCAGCAGCCCAGGGGCGGAGACCCAGTACTTC
few TRBJ2-5 TRBV5-1 NA CASSLQGSQETQYF TGCGCCAGCAGCTTGCAAGGCAGCCAAGAGACCCAGTACTTC
many TRBJ1-1 TRBV5-1 NA CASSLLRDIGSTEAFF TGCGCCAGCTCCCTCCTCAGGGATATCGGATCTACTGAAGCTTTCTTT
NA TRBJ2-2 TRBV12-3/TRBV12-4 TRBD2 CASRKGRAGENTGELFF TGTGCCAGCAGGAAAGGACGTGCGGGGGAGAACACCGGGGAGCTGTTTTTT
many TRBJ2-1 TRBV19 TRBD2 CASSNPRGAGGNNEQFF TGTGCCAGTAGTAACCCCCGTGGCGCGGGAGGTAATAATGAGCAGTTCTTC
once TRBJ2-7 TRBV3-1 NA CASSQDPNSYEQYF TGTGCCAGCAGCCAAGACCCCAACTCCTACGAGCAGTACTTC
NA TRBJ1-2 TRBV20-1 NA CSARQGDYGYTF TGCAGTGCTAGGCAGGGAGACTATGGCTACACCTTC
few TRBJ1-5 TRBV2 NA CASREASRPQHF TGTGCCAGCAGGGAGGCGTCTCGTCCCCAGCATTTT
few TRBJ2-3 TRBV20-1 NA CSARQAGPDTQYF TGCAGTGCTAGACAGGCGGGGCCAGATACGCAGTATTTT
NA TRBJ1-6 TRBV7-9 NA CASSLIREGPLHF TGTGCCAGCAGCTTAATCCGGGAGGGACCCCTCCACTTT
few TRBJ1-1 TRBV5-1 NA CASSSGGLLNTEAFF TGCGCCAGCAGCTCGGGCGGACTGTTGAACACTGAAGCTTTCTTT
NA TRBJ2-3 TRBV5-6 NA CASRWGLVPDTQYF TGTGCCAGCAGATGGGGTCTAGTCCCAGATACGCAGTATTTT
NA TRBJ1-1 TRBV12-3/TRBV12-4 NA CASSTRDQWGGNTEAFF TGTGCCAGCAGTACTCGGGACCAGTGGGGGGGCAACACTGAAGCTTTCTTT
many TRBJ1-2 TRBV9 NA CASSVVEVANYGYTF TGTGCCAGCAGCGTAGTAGAGGTAGCTAACTATGGCTACACCTTC
NA TRBJ2-1 TRBV20-1 NA CSAQPIGRATSEQFF TGCAGTGCGCAACCTATTGGCAGGGCAACGAGTGAGCAGTTCTTC
many TRBJ2-2 TRBV20-1 NA CSATQDNTGELFF TGCAGTGCTACGCAGGATAACACCGGGGAGCTGTTTTTT
few TRBJ1-2 TRBV10-3 TRBD1 CAIRDPARGIFTTF TGTGCCATCAGAGACCCCGCCAGGGGGATTTTCACCACCTTC
NA TRBJ2-1 TRBV6-1 NA CASSEVAENNEQFF TGTGCCAGCAGTGAAGTCGCTGAGAACAATGAGCAGTTCTTC
NA TRBJ2-3 TRBV6-5 NA CASSYSGSATDTQYF TGTGCCAGCAGTTACTCAGGAAGCGCGACAGATACGCAGTATTTT
many TRBJ2-6 TRBV5-1 NA CASSLQGTGANVLTF TGCGCCAGCAGCTTACAGGGCACTGGGGCCAACGTCCTGACTTTC
many TRBJ1-2 TRBV29-1 NA CSVEDLIPAGGLYGYTF TGCAGCGTTGAAGATTTGATACCGGCCGGGGGTCTGTATGGCTACACCTTC
many TRBJ2-1 TRBV7-2 NA CASSPSSPTYNEQFF TGTGCCAGCAGCCCCAGCTCACCAACCTACAATGAGCAGTTCTTC
few TRBJ2-1 TRBV11-2 TRBD2 CASSSFGTSFLINEQFF TGTGCCAGCAGCTCTTTTGGGACTAGTTTTTTAATAAATGAGCAGTTCTTC
few TRBJ2-1 TRBV6-2/TRBV6-3 TRBD2 CASSSRGLAGPRRVNEQFF TGTGCCAGCAGTTCGAGGGGCCTAGCGGGACCCCGAAGGGTAAATGAGCAGTTCTTC